Below, 8 T cell receptor beta chains from the same sample are listed, as sequenced in a study of blood T cell repertoires in COVID-19. The table came from immunoSEQ multiplex PCR; TCRdb's copy has only in-frame clones and leaves some out. This sample has under 300,000 clones; approximately 87% occur once, and the top ten carry about 5.9%. The sample taken for sequencing was peripheral blood. The receptors were gathered from a man aged 55 to 70 with acute or convalescent COVID-19.

V and J are TRBV11-2 and TRBJ2-7; TRBD1 is a possible D gene (6 bases). Trimming took off 6 bases at V and 5 bases at J, with 14 bases between the two ends. There are 13 residues in the CDR3. Germline V lookup: CDR1 SGHAT, CDR2 FQNNGV. The CDR3 here is CASRLQGSDEQYF. The CDR3, as DNA: TGTGCCAGCAGACTACAGGGCTCAGACGAGCAGTACTTC. Complete variable domain (other parts from reference TRBV11-2 and TRBJ2-7): EAGVAQSPRYKIIEKRQSVAFWCNPISGHATLYWYQQILGQGPKLLIQFQNNGVVDDSQLPKDRFSAERLKGVDSTLKIQPAKLEDSAVYLCASRLQGSDEQYFGPGTRLTVT.

The gene calls are TRBV30 and TRBJ1-2; TRBD1 aligns across 7 bases. Trimming cost V 0 bases and J 4 bases; bases outside gene matches: 11. The CDR3 spans 16 residues. The germline CDR1 and CDR2 sequences are GTSNPN and SVGIG (reference sequence). CDR3 sequence (DNA): TGTGCCTGGAGTGTAAGGAATGAGGGGGCGCGCTATGGCTACACCTTC. This translates into CAWSVRNEGARYGYTF.

V is TRBV13 and J is TRBJ2-1; TRBD2 aligns across 14 bases. CDR3 size: 16 residues. CDR1 is PRHDT and CDR2 is FYEKMQ in the germline V gene (reference sequence). J was trimmed by 9 bases and V by 2 bases; bases with no gene match: 6. DNA for the CDR3: TGTGCCAGCAGCTTATCGACTAGCGGGAGGGTTGGTGAGCAGTTCTTC. This translates into CASSLSTSGRVGEQFF.

Turning to this clone: Sequence at one end of the junction differs from germline and may be a read error. The gene calls are TRBV7-8 and TRBJ1-1, with TRBD1 as a possible D gene (6 bases). Per the germline V gene, CDR1 is SGHVS and CDR2 is FQNEAQ. This CDR3 region has 14 residues. The CDR3 DNA follows: TGTGCCAGCAGATTAGTCCAGGGGACCGCTGAAGCTTTCTTT. Translation: CASRLVQGTAEAFF.

This clone was recorded a few times. The J gene is TRBJ1-5, the V gene TRBV5-1; 10 nucleotides agree with TRBD1. V lost 5 bases to trimming and J lost 7 bases; unmatched junction nucleotides: 9. The CDR3 extends over 15 amino acids. The V gene's germline CDR1 is SGHRS and CDR2 YFSETQ. The CDR3 DNA is TGCGCCAGCAGTTCCGGGACAGGGGTCGAACAGCCCCAGCATTTT. Translating gives CASSSGTGVEQPQHF. Combining the CDR3 with reference TRBV5-1 and TRBJ1-5 gives the whole variable domain KAGVTQTPRYLIKTRGQQVTLSCSPISGHRSVSWYQQTPGQGLQFLFEYFSETQRNKGNFPGRFSGRQFSNSRSEMNVSTLELGDSALYLCASSSGTGVEQPQHFGDGTRLSIL.

In this sample, this clone turned up a few times. J is TRBJ2-1 and V is TRBV27; TRBD1 might be the D (9 bases). The CDR3 loop spans 18 amino acids. The germline V gene has CDR1 MNHEY and CDR2 SMNVEV (reference sequence). Between the trimmed V and J ends, which lost 7 bases and 8 bases, there was a span of 30 bases. CDR3 residues: CASNRDRVAGLAQDEQFF. The CDR3 nucleotides read TGTGCCAGCAATCGGGACAGGGTAGCAGGACTAGCCCAGGATGAGCAGTTCTTC.

A single count supports this clone. The chain uses TRBV5-6 and TRBJ1-5; D gene ambiguous. This CDR3 contains 16 residues. CDR1 SGHDT and CDR2 YYEEEE come from the germline V gene. V lost 3 bases, J lost 3 bases, and 16 bases lay in between. The DNA for the CDR3 is TGTGCCAGCAGCTCCCTGACAAAAGAAACCAATCAGCCCCAGCATTTT. Protein sequence: CASSSLTKETNQPQHF.

The rearrangement joins TRBV24-1 to TRBJ2-1, with D perhaps matching TRBD2 (6 bases). CDR1 and CDR2 (germline): KGHDR, SFDVKD. Between the trimmed V and J ends, which lost 3 bases and 6 bases, there was a span of 17 bases. The CDR3 contains 16 residues. The CDR3 region is CATSDIAEPISNEQFF. The CDR3 bases are TGTGCCACCAGTGATATAGCGGAACCCATCTCCAATGAGCAGTTCTTC.